The 8 T cell receptor beta chains listed next were all sequenced from one sample in a study of T-cell memory formation after mild COVID-19 (TCRdb year 2021). Libraries were made using 5' RACE. Reads for this sample came from an Illumina NovaSeq 6000. TCRdb reworked the public reads: Q25 trimming with fastp, MiXCR clone assembly, productive beta chains retained. Each CDR3 protein gets just one entry, which takes the most common genes and DNA from the rows behind it. For this sample there are under 400,000 distinct CDR3 sequences; 28% appear just once. The ten largest clones represent around an eighth of the sample. What was sequenced was PBMCs or a T cell subset sorted from them (not recorded which). The receptors derive from an adult woman who had mild COVID-19 (a few samples of this study predate the infection). The sample titles of this study are shuffled in the database, so cell type and time point are left out; the donor was told from shared clones.

The CDR3 DNA reads TGTGCCAGCAGCTCCCCCGGGACAGTCTCCTACGAGCAGTACTTC. Translating it yields CASSSPGTVSYEQYF. The chain employs TRBV5-5 and TRBJ2-7; 7 bases align to TRBD1. Losses at the gene ends were 3 bases for V and 0 bases for J; bases not matched to a gene: 6. This CDR3 has 15 amino acids. Germline CDR1 is SGHKS and CDR2 is YYEKEE (reference sequence). Together with reference TRBV5-5 and TRBJ2-7, the CDR3 gives the full variable domain: DAGVTQSPTHLIKTRGQQVTLRCSPISGHKSVSWYQQVLGQGPQFIFQYYEKEERGRGNFPDRFSARQFPNYSSELNVNALLLGDSALYLCASSSPGTVSYEQYFGPGTRLTVT.

The chain recombines TRBV24-1 with TRBJ2-3; 7 nucleotides line up with TRBD1. CDR3 length: 16 amino acids. Germline values: CDR1 KGHDR, CDR2 SFDVKD. The V gene end was trimmed by 3 bases and the J gene end by 2 bases; junction bases not matched to a gene: 7. The chain's CDR3 is CATSDLQGTYTDTQYF. The CDR3 DNA follows: TGTGCCACCAGTGATCTACAGGGGACATACACAGATACGCAGTATTTT.

The sample holds a few counts of this clonotype. The chain couples TRBV6-5 to TRBJ2-1, with 8 bases lining up with TRBD2. The V and J ends lost 6 bases and 5 bases, in that order; junction bases with no gene match: 9. Germline assignment: CDR1 MNHEY and CDR2 SVGAGI. This CDR3 comprises 15 residues. As DNA, the CDR3 is TGTGCCAGCAGAGGGGGACTAGTCCCGGACAATGAGCAGTTCTTC. It is translated as CASRGGLVPDNEQFF.

The V call is TRBV18, the J call TRBJ2-2; maybe TRBD1 (5 bases). The CDR3 consists of 14 residues. The germline gives CDR1 KGHSH, CDR2 LQKENI. V lost 0 bases, J lost 6 bases, and 8 bases lay in between. CDR3 coding DNA: TGTGCCAGCTCACCACCATCAGGGCCCGGGGAGCTGTTTTTT. It encodes CASSPPSGPGELFF.

The J gene is TRBJ2-1, the V gene TRBV12-3 or TRBV12-4; D unclear. V lost 4 bases, J lost 1 base, and 8 bases lay in between. The CDR3 totals 14 residues. The CDR3, as DNA: TGTGCCAGCAGTTGGAGCGTATCCTACAATGAGCAGTTCTTC. As protein: CASSWSVSYNEQFF.

This clonotype was seen a few times. The chain employs TRBV5-6 and TRBJ2-3, with D perhaps being TRBD1 or TRBD2 (6 bases each). Germline-derived CDR1 and CDR2 are SGHDT and YYEEEE. CDR3 size: 14 residues. Trimming took off 4 bases at V and 1 base at J, with 10 bases between the two ends. Here the CDR3 DNA reads TGTGCCAGCAGCAAGGAGGGGGGCACAGATACGCAGTATTTT. It specifies CASSKEGGTDTQYF.

In the case of this clonotype: Its ends do not fully match the called genes, so a read error is possible. This chain connects TRBV24-1 to TRBJ1-5; D not resolved. CDR3 length: 16 residues. Germline-derived CDR1 and CDR2 are KGHDR and SFDVKD. The CDR3 bases are TGTGCCACCAGTGAAAATGGCAGGCACTACCATCAGCCACAGCATTTT. This encodes CATSENGRHYHQPQHF.

This sequence joins TRBV12-3 or TRBV12-4 and TRBJ2-7; D possibly corresponds to TRBD2 (5 bases). CDR3 size: 15 residues. The V end was cut by 6 bases, the J end by 2 bases, with 17 bases between. CDR3 sequence reads: CASSHPRTFPYEQYF. The CDR3 region has the DNA TGTGCCAGCAGCCACCCTCGGACTTTTCCCTACGAGCAGTACTTC.